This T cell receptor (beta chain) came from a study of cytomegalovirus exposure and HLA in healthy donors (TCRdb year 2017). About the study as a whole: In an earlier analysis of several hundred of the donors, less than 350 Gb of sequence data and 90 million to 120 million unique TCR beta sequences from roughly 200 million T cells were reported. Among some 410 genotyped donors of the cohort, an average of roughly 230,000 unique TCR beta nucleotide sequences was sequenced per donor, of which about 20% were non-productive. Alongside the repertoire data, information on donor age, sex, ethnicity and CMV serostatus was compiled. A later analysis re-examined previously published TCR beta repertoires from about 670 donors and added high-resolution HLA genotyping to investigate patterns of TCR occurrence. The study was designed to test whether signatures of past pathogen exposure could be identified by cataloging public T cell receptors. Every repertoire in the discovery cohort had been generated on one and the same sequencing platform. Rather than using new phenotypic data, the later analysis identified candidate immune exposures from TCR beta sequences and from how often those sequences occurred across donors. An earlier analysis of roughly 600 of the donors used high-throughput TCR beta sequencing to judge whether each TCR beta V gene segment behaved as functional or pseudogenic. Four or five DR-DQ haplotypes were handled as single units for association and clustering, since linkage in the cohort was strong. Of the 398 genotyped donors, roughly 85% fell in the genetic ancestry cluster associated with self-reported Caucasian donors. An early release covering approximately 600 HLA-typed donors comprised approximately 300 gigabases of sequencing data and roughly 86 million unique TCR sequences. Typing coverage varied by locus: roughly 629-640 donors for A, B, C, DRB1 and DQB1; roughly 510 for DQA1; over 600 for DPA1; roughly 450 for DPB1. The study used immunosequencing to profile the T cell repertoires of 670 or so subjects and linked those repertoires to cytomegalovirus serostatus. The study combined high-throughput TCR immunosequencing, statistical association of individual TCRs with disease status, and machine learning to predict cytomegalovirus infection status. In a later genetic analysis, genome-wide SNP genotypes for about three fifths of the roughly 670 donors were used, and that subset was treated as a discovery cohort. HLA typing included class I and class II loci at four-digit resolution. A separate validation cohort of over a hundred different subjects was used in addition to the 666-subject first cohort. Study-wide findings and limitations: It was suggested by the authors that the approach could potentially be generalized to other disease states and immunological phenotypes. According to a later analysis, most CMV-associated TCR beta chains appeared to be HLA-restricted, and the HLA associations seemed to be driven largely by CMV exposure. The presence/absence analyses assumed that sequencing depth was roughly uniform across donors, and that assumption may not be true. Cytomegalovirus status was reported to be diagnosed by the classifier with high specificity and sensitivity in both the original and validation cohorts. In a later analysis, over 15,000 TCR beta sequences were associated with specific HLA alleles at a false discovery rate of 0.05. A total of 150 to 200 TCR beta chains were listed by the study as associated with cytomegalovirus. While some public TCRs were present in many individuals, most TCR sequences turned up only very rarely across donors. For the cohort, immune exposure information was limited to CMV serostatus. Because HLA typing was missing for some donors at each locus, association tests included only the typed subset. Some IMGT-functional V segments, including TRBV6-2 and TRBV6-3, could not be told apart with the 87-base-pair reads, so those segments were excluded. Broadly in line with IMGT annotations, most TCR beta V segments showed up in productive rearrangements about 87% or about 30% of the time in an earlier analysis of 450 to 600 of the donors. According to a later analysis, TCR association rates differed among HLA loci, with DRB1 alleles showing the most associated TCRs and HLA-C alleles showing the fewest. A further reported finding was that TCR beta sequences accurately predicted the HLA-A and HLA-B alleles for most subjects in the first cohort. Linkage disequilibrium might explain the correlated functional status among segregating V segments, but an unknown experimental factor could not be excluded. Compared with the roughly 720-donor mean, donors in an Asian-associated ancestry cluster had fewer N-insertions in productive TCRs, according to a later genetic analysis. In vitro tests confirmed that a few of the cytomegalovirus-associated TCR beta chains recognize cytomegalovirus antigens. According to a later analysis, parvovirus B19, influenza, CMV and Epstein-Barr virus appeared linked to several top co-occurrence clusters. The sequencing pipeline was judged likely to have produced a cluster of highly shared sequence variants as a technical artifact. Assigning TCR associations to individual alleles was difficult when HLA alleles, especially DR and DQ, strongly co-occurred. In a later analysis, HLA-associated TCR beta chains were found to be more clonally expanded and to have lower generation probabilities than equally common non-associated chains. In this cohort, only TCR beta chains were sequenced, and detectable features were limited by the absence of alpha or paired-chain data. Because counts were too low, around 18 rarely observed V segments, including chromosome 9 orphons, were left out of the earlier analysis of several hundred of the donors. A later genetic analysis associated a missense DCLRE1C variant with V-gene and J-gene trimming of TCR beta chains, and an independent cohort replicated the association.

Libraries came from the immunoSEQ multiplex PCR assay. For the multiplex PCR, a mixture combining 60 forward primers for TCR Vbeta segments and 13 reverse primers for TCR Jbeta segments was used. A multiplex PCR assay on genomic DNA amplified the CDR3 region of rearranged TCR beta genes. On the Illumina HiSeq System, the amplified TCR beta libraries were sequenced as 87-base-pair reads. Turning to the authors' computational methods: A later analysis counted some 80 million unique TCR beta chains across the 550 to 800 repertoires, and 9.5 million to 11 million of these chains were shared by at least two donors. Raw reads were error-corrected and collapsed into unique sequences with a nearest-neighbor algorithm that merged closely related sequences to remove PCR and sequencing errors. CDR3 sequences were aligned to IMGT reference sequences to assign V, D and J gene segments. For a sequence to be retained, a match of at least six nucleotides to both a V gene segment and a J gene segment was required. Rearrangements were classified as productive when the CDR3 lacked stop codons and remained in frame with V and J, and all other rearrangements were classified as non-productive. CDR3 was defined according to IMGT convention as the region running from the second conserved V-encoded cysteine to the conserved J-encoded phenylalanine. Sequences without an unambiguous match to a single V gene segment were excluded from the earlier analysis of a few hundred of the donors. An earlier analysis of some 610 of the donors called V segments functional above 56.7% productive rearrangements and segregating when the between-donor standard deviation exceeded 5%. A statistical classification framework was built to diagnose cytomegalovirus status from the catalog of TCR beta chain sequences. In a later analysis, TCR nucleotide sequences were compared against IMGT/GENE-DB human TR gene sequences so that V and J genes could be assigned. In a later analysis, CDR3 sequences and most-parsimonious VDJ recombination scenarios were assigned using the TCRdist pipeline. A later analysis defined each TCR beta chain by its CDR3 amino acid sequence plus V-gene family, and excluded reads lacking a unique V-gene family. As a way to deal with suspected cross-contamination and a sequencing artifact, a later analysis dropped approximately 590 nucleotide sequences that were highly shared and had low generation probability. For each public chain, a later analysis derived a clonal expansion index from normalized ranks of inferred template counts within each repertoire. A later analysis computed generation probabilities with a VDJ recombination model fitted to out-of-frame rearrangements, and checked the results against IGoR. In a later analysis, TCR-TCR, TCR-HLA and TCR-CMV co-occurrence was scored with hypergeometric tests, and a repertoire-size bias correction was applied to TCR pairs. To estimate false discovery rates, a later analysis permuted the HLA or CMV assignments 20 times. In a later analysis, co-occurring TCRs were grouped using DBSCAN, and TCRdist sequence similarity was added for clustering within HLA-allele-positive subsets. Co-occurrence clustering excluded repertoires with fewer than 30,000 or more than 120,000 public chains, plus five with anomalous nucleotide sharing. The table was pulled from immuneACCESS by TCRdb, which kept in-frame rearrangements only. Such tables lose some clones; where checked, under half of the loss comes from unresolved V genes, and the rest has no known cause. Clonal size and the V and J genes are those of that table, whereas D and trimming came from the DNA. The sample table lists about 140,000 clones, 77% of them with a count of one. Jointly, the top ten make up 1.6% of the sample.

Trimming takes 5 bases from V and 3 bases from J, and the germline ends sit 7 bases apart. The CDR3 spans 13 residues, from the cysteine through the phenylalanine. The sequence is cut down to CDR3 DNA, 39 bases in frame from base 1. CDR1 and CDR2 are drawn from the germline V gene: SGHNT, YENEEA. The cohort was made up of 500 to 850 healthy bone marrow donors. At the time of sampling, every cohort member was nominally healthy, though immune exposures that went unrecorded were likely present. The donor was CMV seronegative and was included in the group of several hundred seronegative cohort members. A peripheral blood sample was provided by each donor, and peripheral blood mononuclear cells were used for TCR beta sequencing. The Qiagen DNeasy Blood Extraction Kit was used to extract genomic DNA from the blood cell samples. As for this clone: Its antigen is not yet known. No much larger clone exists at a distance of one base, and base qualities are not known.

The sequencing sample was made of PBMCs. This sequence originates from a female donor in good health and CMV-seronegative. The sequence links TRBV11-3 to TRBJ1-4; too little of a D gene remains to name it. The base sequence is TGTGCCAGCAGCCCCCTAGCTAATGAAAAACTGTTTTTT. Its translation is CASSPLANEKLFF. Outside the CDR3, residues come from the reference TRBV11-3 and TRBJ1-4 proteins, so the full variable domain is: EAGVVQSPRYKIIEKKQPVAFWCNPISGHNTLYWYLQNLGQGPELLIRYENEEAVDDSQLPKDRFSAERLKGVDSTLKIQPAELGDSAVYLCASSPLANEKLFFGSGTQLSVL.